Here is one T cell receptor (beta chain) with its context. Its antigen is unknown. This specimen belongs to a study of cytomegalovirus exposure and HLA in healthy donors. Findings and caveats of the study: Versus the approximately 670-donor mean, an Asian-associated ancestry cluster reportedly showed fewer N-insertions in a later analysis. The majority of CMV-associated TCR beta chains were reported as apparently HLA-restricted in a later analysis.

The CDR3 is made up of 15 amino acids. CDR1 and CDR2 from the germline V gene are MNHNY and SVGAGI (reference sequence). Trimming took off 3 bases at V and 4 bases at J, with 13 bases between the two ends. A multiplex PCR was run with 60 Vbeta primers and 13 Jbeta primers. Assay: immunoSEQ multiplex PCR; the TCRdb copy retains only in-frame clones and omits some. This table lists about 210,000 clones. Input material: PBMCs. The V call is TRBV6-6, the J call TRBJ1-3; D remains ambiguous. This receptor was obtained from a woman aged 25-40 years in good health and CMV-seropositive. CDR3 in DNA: TGTGCCAGCAGTTATGGGGATTCGGGAGGAAACACCATATATTTT. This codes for CASSYGDSGGNTIYF.